These 19 T cell receptor beta chains were sequenced from one sample in a study of regulatory T cells in long-lasting Graves disease. iRepertoire HTBI primers and Arm-PCR of CDR3 regions built TCR beta libraries. TCRdb redid the calling of the multiplex PCR reads with MiXCR, one entry per CDR3 protein. The repertoire holds hundreds of thousands of distinct CDR3 sequences, with about 15% as singletons. This sample's time point: newly diagnosed GD, antithyroid drugs for less than 3 months. PBMC-derived RNA was used for the TCR library. These data were also reused for a study on T cells in Graves' hyperthyroidism and ophthalmopathy.

The sample here was peripheral blood mononuclear cells (PBMCs), taken at new diagnosis, from a patient treated with antithyroid drugs. The receptors come from a woman under 40 with Graves disease.

There are many counts of this clonotype. This chain joins TRBV5-1 and TRBJ2-2, with D uncertain. The CDR3 contains 17 residues. Germline CDR1 SGHRS, CDR2 YFSETQ. Deletions cut 1 base from V and 4 bases from J, with 17 bases between. The CDR3 DNA is TGCGCCAGCAGCTTGTCGTCACAGACCTATTTCACCGGGGAGCTGTTTTTT. It codes for CASSLSSQTYFTGELFF.

Note on this clonotype: This clone may be a read error of a much larger clone one base away. J is TRBJ2-2 and V is TRBV18; D remains unclear. The germline CDR1 and CDR2 sequences are KGHSH and LQKENI. The CDR3 has 13 residues. V lost 5 bases and J lost 7, with 11 bases in between. Here the CDR3 reads CASSAYPDGELFF. CDR3 sequence (DNA): TGTGCCAGCTCAGCATACCCCGACGGGGAGCTGTTTTTT.

This clonotype was recorded at least ten times. The chain joins TRBV7-2 to TRBJ2-5; weak D call: TRBD1 (5 bases). The CDR3 length is 15 residues. The V gene's germline CDR1 is SGHTA and CDR2 FQGNSA. V was shortened by 6 bases and J by 0 bases, with 14 bases between the two germline ends. CDR3 DNA: TGTGCCAGCAGGTATAGGGGCCCAAACCAAGAGACCCAGTACTTC. As protein: CASRYRGPNQETQYF. Using reference TRBV7-2 and TRBJ2-5 for the parts outside the CDR3, the full variable domain is GAGVSQSPSNKVTEKGKDVELRCDPISGHTALYWYRQSLGQGLEFLIYFQGNSAPDKSGLPSDRFSAERTGGSVSTLTIQRTQQEDSAVYLCASRYRGPNQETQYFGPGTRLLVL.

V is TRBV5-4 and J is TRBJ1-1; weak D call: TRBD1 (5 bases). The CDR3 has 14 residues. The germline V and J ends were trimmed by 3 bases and 0 bases, with 9 bases remaining between them. Germline V gene data show CDR1 as SGHNT and CDR2 as YYREEE (reference sequence). CDR3 DNA: TGTGCCAGCAGCTACGACAGTTTGAACACTGAAGCTTTCTTT. Its translation: CASSYDSLNTEAFF.

This clonotype has at least ten counts. This chain's CDR3 is CASSEPPGRDTEAFF. CDR3 nucleotides: TGTGCCAGCAGTGAACCCCCAGGAAGGGACACTGAAGCTTTCTTT. The gene calls are TRBV6-1 and TRBJ1-1; no clear D gene. The CDR3 is made up of 15 amino acids. V shed 2 bases and J shed 3 bases, with 13 bases lying between them. CDR1 and CDR2 (germline): MNHNS, SASEGT.

This clonotype was recorded at least ten times. The chain is built from TRBV20-1 and TRBJ1-1; no definite D call. Germline loops: CDR1 DFQATT, CDR2 SNEGSKA (reference sequence). V was trimmed by 0 bases and J by 3 bases, leaving 11 bases between them. This CDR3 is 14 amino acids long. The CDR3 is CSARDRNGYTEAFF. The CDR3 region has the DNA TGCAGTGCTAGAGATCGAAATGGGTACACTGAAGCTTTCTTT.

With respect to this clonotype: Possible read error: a much larger clone is one base away. The chain has TRBV5-1 and TRBJ2-2, with TRBD1 matching 7 bases. The CDR3 consists of 17 residues. With V trimmed by 1 base and J by 5 bases, 11 bases remained unmatched. Germline lookup yields CDR1 SGHRS and CDR2 YFSETQ. This chain's CDR3 is CASSLKQGQARTGELFF. CDR3 DNA: TGCGCCAGCAGCTTGAAGCAAGGACAGGCCCGAACCGGGGAGCTGTTTTTT.

This chain connects TRBV6-1 to TRBJ2-1; D unclear. Trimming pared 4 bases from V and 9 bases from J, leaving 10 bases between. The germline gives CDR1 MNHNS, CDR2 SASEGT. The CDR3 contains 12 residues. CDR3 loop: CASSGGGAEQFF. CDR3 nucleotide sequence: TGTGCCAGCAGTGGAGGTGGAGCTGAGCAGTTCTTC.

The chain is built from TRBV3-1 and TRBJ1-1; 8 bases fit TRBD1. Germline CDR1 LGHDT, CDR2 YNNKEL (reference sequence). The trim removed 1 base at V and 1 base at J, leaving 2 bases unmatched. This CDR3 region has 15 residues. CDR3 sequence (DNA): TGTGCCAGCAGCCAAGGGACAGGGAGGAACACTGAAGCTTTCTTT. It is translated as CASSQGTGRNTEAFF.

This chain joins TRBV20-1 and TRBJ2-5, with 7 bases identical to TRBD1. TRBJ2-1 explains the end of the DNA better; the J call may be wrong. The CDR3 extends over 15 amino acids. Germline V gene sequence: CDR1 DFQATT, CDR2 SNEGSKA (reference sequence). CDR3 sequence: CSARATGSGGEEQFF. The CDR3 bases are TGCAGTGCTAGAGCGACAGGGTCGGGTGGCGAGGAGCAGTTCTTC.

This clonotype came up many times. The genes are TRBV6-1 and TRBJ2-3, with unresolved D. This CDR3 has 13 amino acids. Germline V CDR1 and CDR2: MNHNS, SASEGT. V shed 5 bases and J shed 5 bases, with 11 bases lying between them. As DNA, the CDR3 is TGTGCCAGCAGTCCCCCCGTTCGAGATACGCAGTATTTT. As protein: CASSPPVRDTQYF.

This clonotype was seen at least ten times. The V call is TRBV28, the J call TRBJ2-7; D tentatively reads TRBD1 or TRBD2 (5 bases each). The V and J ends lost 2 bases and 2 bases respectively, with 10 bases between them. The CDR3 runs 14 residues. Germline CDR1 and CDR2: MDHEN and SYDVKM. The CDR3 is CASSLRGRAYEQYF. Written as DNA, the CDR3 is TGTGCCAGCAGTTTACGGGGACGGGCCTACGAGCAGTACTTC.

The chain employs TRBV20-1 and TRBJ2-1, with a weak D call TRBD2 (6 bases). The CDR3 runs to 14 residues. V gave up 5 bases and J gave up 0 bases, with 11 bases separating them. The germline gives CDR1 DFQATT, CDR2 SNEGSKA (reference sequence). CDR3 nucleotides: TGCAGTGCTCAAGGGCGGGGCTCCTACAATGAGCAGTTCTTC. Protein product: CSAQGRGSYNEQFF.

This clonotype has ten or more counts. V is TRBV30 and J is TRBJ1-1, with D maybe TRBD1 (5 bases). V was cut by 2 bases and J by 7 bases, with 17 bases left in between. The CDR3 spans 14 residues. CDR1 is GTSNPN and CDR2 is SVGIG in the germline V gene (reference sequence). The CDR3 loop is CAWSSLRARYEAFF. DNA of the CDR3: TGTGCCTGGAGTTCCCTCAGGGCACGTTATGAAGCTTTCTTT. Full variable domain (missing parts from reference TRBV30 and TRBJ1-1): SQTIHQWPATLVQPVGSPLSLECTVEGTSNPNLYWYRQAAGRGLQLLFYSVGIGQISSEVPQNLSASRPQDRQFILSSKKLLLSDSGFYLCAWSSLRARYEAFFGQGTRLTVV.

This clonotype was detected many times. The J gene is TRBJ1-2, the V gene TRBV7-9, with D perhaps TRBD1 (5 bases). This CDR3 is built from 14 residues. Germline V gene data show CDR1 as SEHNR and CDR2 as FQNEAQ (reference sequence). V shed 2 bases and J shed 4 bases, with 11 bases lying between them. The CDR3 is CASSLQRGGYGYTF. The CDR3, as DNA: TGTGCCAGCAGCTTACAAAGGGGAGGCTATGGCTACACCTTC.

This clonotype was recorded many times. The V gene is TRBV7-2, the J gene TRBJ2-3, with D possibly matching TRBD2 (5 bases). Trimming stripped 1 base from V and 5 bases from J, with 7 bases between. Germline V CDR1 and CDR2: SGHTA, FQGNSA. This CDR3 spans 13 amino acids. DNA of the CDR3: TGTGCCAGCAGCTTAGGCAGCGGAGATACGCAGTATTTT. Protein: CASSLGSGDTQYF.

Many counts were recorded for this clonotype. J is TRBJ2-7 and V is TRBV7-8; the D gene could be TRBD1 or TRBD2 (5 bases each). The CDR3 has 13 residues. V was shortened by 6 bases and J by 2 bases, with 11 bases between the two germline ends. CDR1 and CDR2 (germline): SGHVS, FQNEAQ. CDR3 DNA: TGTGCCAGCAGGAGGGACGGAACCTACGAGCAGTACTTC. It translates to CASRRDGTYEQYF.

This clonotype was picked up many times. This chain connects TRBV30 to TRBJ1-1; D gene ambiguous. Germline lookup yields CDR1 GTSNPN and CDR2 SVGIG (reference sequence). The V end was cut by 0 bases, the J end by 9 bases, with 11 bases between. The length of the CDR3 is 12 residues. The CDR3 protein is CAWSVGSVQAFF. CDR3 sequence (DNA): TGTGCCTGGAGTGTGGGGAGCGTTCAAGCTTTCTTT.

This clonotype was observed many times. This chain uses TRBV11-2 with TRBJ1-1; D is undetermined. V was trimmed by 6 bases and J by 1 base, leaving 12 bases between them. CDR3 size: 14 residues. Germline CDR1 is SGHAT and CDR2 is FQNNGV. This CDR3 reads CASSTLRGNTEAFF. The CDR3 region has the DNA TGTGCCAGCAGTACCCTACGGGGGAACACTGAAGCTTTCTTT.